This T cell receptor (beta chain) is drawn from a study of CD8 T cells in ankylosing spondylitis. This clonotype was found many times. Its antigen is not identified. Study outcomes and limitations: Seemingly characteristic of ankylosing spondylitis blood was a TCR beta motif consisting of about 8 highly homologous variants. There was reportedly significant enrichment of clones that were disease-linked in matched ankylosing spondylitis synovial fluid. In peripheral blood, disease-linked CD8+ clones occurred at relatively low frequencies.

By quantitative 5'-RACE with molecular barcodes, the TCR beta libraries were made. MiXCR, run by TCRdb on the 5' RACE reads, gives a single entry per CDR3 protein. The table shows about 330,000 distinct CDR3 sequences, with 8% occurring only once. The CDR3 extends over 14 amino acids. CDR1 and CDR2 (germline): SQVTM, ANQGSEA. With 3 bases removed from V and 1 base from J, the gap between germline ends came to 10 bases. The source of this sequence is a male donor with ankylosing spondylitis. The chain combines TRBV29-1 with TRBJ2-1, with D hard to call. The material sequenced was blood, either unsorted or a sorted T cell fraction (not recorded which). The CDR3 protein is CSVDATRSYNEQFF. The DNA of the CDR3 is TGCAGCGTTGATGCTACCCGGTCCTACAATGAGCAGTTCTTC.